These 2 T cell receptor beta chains were all obtained from the same sample, sequenced in a study of OX40 agonist ivuxolimab in advanced cancers. This table comes from immunoSEQ multiplex PCR, and its TCRdb copy is limited to in-frame clones, with some not included. The sample yields tens of thousands of clones, about nine tenths seen once. The sequences come from CD4+ or CD8+ T cells sorted from blood, collected in a trial of the OX40 agonist ivuxolimab. Receptors originate from an adult with an advanced solid tumor such as melanoma, head and neck, liver or kidney cancer.

This chain links TRBV18 with TRBJ2-7; possible D gene TRBD1, 6 bases. This CDR3 has 13 amino acids. Germline-derived CDR1 and CDR2 are KGHSH and LQKENI. Deletions cut 5 bases from V and 3 bases from J, with 11 bases between. The DNA of the CDR3 is TGTGCCAGCTCAGAAATACAGGGCTACGAGCAGTACTTC. As protein: CASSEIQGYEQYF.

Turning to this clone: This CDR3 is also generated by other DNA sequences in the sample. The chain is built from TRBV28 and TRBJ1-2; D remains unclear. Trimming removed 3 bases at V and 4 bases at J, with 6 bases between. This CDR3 is 12 amino acids long. From germline, CDR1 is MDHEN and CDR2 SYDVKM. The CDR3 spells CASSFRGYGYTF. DNA for the CDR3: TGTGCCAGCAGTTTTCGTGGCTATGGCTACACCTTC.